One sample yielded the 32 T cell receptor beta chains listed below, sequenced in a study of blood T cell repertoires in COVID-19. Using immunoSEQ multiplex PCR, the repertoire was profiled, and TCRdb retains in-frame clones only, with some absent. This sample has hundreds of thousands of clones, with around 89% found just once. The sample was PBMCs or T cells enriched from blood (not recorded which). The source is a woman aged 18-29 years with acute COVID-19.

The rearrangement uses TRBV3-1 (or the pseudogene TRBV3-2) and TRBJ1-3; 8 positions match TRBD1. The germline gives CDR1 LGHDT, CDR2 YNNKEL (reference sequence). The CDR3 sequence is 15 residues long. V gave up 4 bases and J gave up 6 bases; unmatched junction bases: 8. CDR3 sequence: CASSRRQGTENTIYF. As DNA, the CDR3 is TGTGCCAGCAGCCGGAGACAGGGGACGGAAAACACCATATATTTT.

The chain links TRBV28 to TRBJ2-7; D is uncertain. The CDR3 is 14 amino acids. Germline CDR1 is MDHEN and CDR2 is SYDVKM. V dropped 7 bases and J dropped 0 bases, with 13 bases sitting between them. CDR3 amino acids: CASNPTPSSYEQYF. The CDR3 region has the DNA TGTGCCAGCAACCCGACTCCCAGCTCCTACGAGCAGTACTTC.

The CDR3 sequence: CAISVRTGGAEQYF. DNA of the CDR3: TGTGCCATCAGTGTCAGGACAGGGGGCGCCGAGCAGTACTTC. The V call is TRBV10-3, the J call TRBJ2-7; 11 positions match TRBD1. The germline V gene encodes CDR1 ENHRY and CDR2 SYGVKD. V lost 4 bases and J lost 6; bases outside the gene matches: 5. The CDR3 spans 14 residues.

The chain combines TRBV28 with TRBJ1-5, with D tentatively TRBD1 (5 bases). The CDR3 covers 12 residues. Trimming stripped 6 bases from V and 4 bases from J, with 7 bases between. CDR1 and CDR2 (germline): MDHEN, SYDVKM. CDR3 sequence reads: CASSQGNQPQHF. The CDR3 DNA follows: TGTGCCAGCAGCCAGGGAAATCAGCCCCAGCATTTT. Full variable domain (remainder filled in from reference TRBV28 and TRBJ1-5): DVKVTQSSRYLVKRTGEKVFLECVQDMDHENMFWYRQDPGLGLRLIYFSYDVKMKEKGDIPEGYSVSREKKERFSLILESASTNQTSMYLCASSQGNQPQHFGDGTRLSIL.

The chain is built from TRBV23-1 and TRBJ2-3; the match to TRBD2 covers 7 bases. TRBV23-1 has ORF status, its function being uncertain. J was trimmed by 5 bases and V by 2 bases; bases with no gene match: 10. This CDR3 region has 16 residues. Here the CDR3 DNA reads TGCGCCAGCAGTCAAATCTCGGCGGGAGCGAGAGATACGCAGTATTTT. Residues: CASSQISAGARDTQYF.

This chain links TRBV14 with TRBJ2-4, with D perhaps matching TRBD1 (5 bases). The V gene's germline CDR1 is SGHDN and CDR2 FVKESK. CDR3 length: 18 residues. V gave up 0 bases and J gave up 1 base, with 16 bases separating them. This CDR3 reads CASSQDDTGYGAKNIQYF. The CDR3 nucleotides read TGTGCCAGCAGCCAAGACGACACAGGTTACGGGGCCAAAAACATTCAGTACTTC.

The rearrangement joins TRBV12-3 or TRBV12-4 to TRBJ1-2; D remains unclear. The V end was cut by 7 bases, the J end by 2 bases, with 11 bases between. The CDR3 runs 13 residues. CDR3 coding DNA: TGTGCCAGCACCGCGGCGGCGAACTATGGCTACACCTTC. Its translation: CASTAAANYGYTF.

This chain uses TRBV4-2 with TRBJ2-1; D perhaps matches TRBD2 (6 bases). CDR1 is LGHNA and CDR2 is YNFKEQ in the germline V gene. Trimming stripped 0 bases from V and 2 bases from J, with 14 bases between. The CDR3 totals 17 residues. CDR3 DNA: TGTGCCAGCAGCCAAGACATAACGGACTACGCCTACAATGAGCAGTTCTTC. Translating it yields CASSQDITDYAYNEQFF.

The chain carries TRBV18 and TRBJ2-7; TRBD2 matches at 11 bases. V shed 3 bases and J 3 bases; nucleotides not matched to a gene: 13. This CDR3 has 18 residues. CDR1 is KGHSH, CDR2 LQKENI, per germline. CDR3 amino acids: CASSPLGLLAGEDYEQYF. In DNA form, the CDR3 reads TGTGCCAGCTCACCCTTGGGCCTACTAGCGGGAGAAGACTACGAGCAGTACTTC.

The chain links TRBV4-2 to TRBJ2-3; 7 bases agree with TRBD2. There are 19 residues in the CDR3. Germline CDR1 is LGHNA and CDR2 is YNFKEQ. Trimming removed 0 bases from V and 3 bases from J; junction bases left unmatched: 15. The CDR3 coding sequence is TGTGCCAGCAGCCAAGATAGAGTATTAAGTAGCGGGCAGACAGATACGCAGTATTTT. Encoded protein: CASSQDRVLSSGQTDTQYF.

This chain links TRBV3-1 (or the pseudogene TRBV3-2) with TRBJ2-7, with 7 bases identical to TRBD1. Germline V gene lookup returns CDR1 LGHDT and CDR2 YNNKEL (reference sequence). The CDR3 length is 13 residues. J was trimmed by 6 bases and V by 4 bases; bases with no gene match: 6. The CDR3 here is CASSRGTGVEQYF. Written as DNA, the CDR3 is TGTGCCAGCAGCCGCGGAACAGGGGTCGAGCAGTACTTC.

Note on this clone: A junction boundary mismatches the germline segment, possibly from a read error. The V gene is TRBV27, the J gene TRBJ1-1; 8 bases align to TRBD1. The CDR3 consists of 14 residues. Germline CDR1 is MNHEY and CDR2 is SMNVEV (reference sequence). In DNA form, the CDR3 reads TGCGCCAGCAGGTCCGGGACAGGGAACACTGAAGCTTTCTTT. This translates into CASRSGTGNTEAFF.

The chain recombines TRBV24-1 with TRBJ2-1, with D tentatively TRBD2 (5 bases). CDR1 and CDR2 from the germline V gene are KGHDR and SFDVKD. This CDR3 is 14 amino acids long. V was clipped by 5 bases and J by 6 bases, with 13 bases between them. The CDR3 DNA is TGTGCCACCAGTGTCGAGGGCGGCGGCAATGAGCAGTTCTTC. Translation gives CATSVEGGGNEQFF.

J is TRBJ2-7 and V is TRBV6-5; 9 bases are a match to TRBD1. Germline V gene data show CDR1 as MNHEY and CDR2 as SVGAGI. Trimming took 9 bases from V and 3 from J; bases not matched to a gene: 6. CDR3 length: 13 residues. The CDR3 bases are TGTGCCAGTTCCGGGACAGGGCGCTACGAGCAGTACTTC. It translates to CASSGTGRYEQYF.

This clone was seen a single time. The chain employs TRBV5-5 and TRBJ2-1; unclear D gene. Trimming left V 4 bases short and J 4 bases short, with 3 bases between. The CDR3 totals 11 residues. Germline CDR1 and CDR2: SGHKS and YYEKEE (reference sequence). The CDR3 reads CASSTYNEQFF. For the CDR3, the DNA is TGTGCCAGCAGCACTTACAATGAGCAGTTCTTC.

Concerning this clone itself: The sample carries other DNA sequences with the same CDR3. The gene calls are TRBV9 and TRBJ1-2, with 7 nucleotides matching TRBD1. Germline-derived CDR1 and CDR2 are SGDLS and YYNGEE. After removal of 2 bases from V and 4 bases from J, the junction contained 2 bases not matched to a gene. The CDR3 runs 13 residues. This CDR3 is CASSVPGGYGYTF. The DNA of the CDR3 is TGTGCCAGCAGCGTCCCAGGGGGCTATGGCTACACCTTC. Full variable domain (rest looked up from reference TRBV9 and TRBJ1-2): DSGVTQTPKHLITATGQRVTLRCSPRSGDLSVYWYQQSLDQGLQFLIQYYNGEERAKGNILERFSAQQFPDLHSELNLSSLELGDSALYFCASSVPGGYGYTFGSGTRLTVV.

This chain uses TRBV30 with TRBJ1-1; 9 nucleotides align to TRBD1. This CDR3 spans 16 amino acids. Germline V gene sequence: CDR1 GTSNPN, CDR2 SVGIG (reference sequence). Unmatched junction bases numbered 12, after V lost 4 bases and J lost 3 bases. This CDR3 reads CAWKGTGFPPDTEAFF. In DNA form, the CDR3 reads TGTGCCTGGAAGGGGACAGGGTTTCCCCCAGACACTGAAGCTTTCTTT.

V is TRBV9 and J is TRBJ1-1; tentative D call: TRBD1 (5 bases). V was trimmed by 4 bases and J by 1 base, leaving 20 bases between them. The CDR3 runs 17 residues. Germline CDR1 and CDR2: SGDLS and YYNGEE. As DNA, the CDR3 is TGTGCCAGCAGCCCTGGGGCCGCTAATCTGGGGAACACTGAAGCTTTCTTT. Residues: CASSPGAANLGNTEAFF.

J is TRBJ1-5 and V is TRBV19; 7 bases map to TRBD1. Trimming cost V 4 bases and J 3 bases; bases outside gene matches: 3. This CDR3 spans 14 amino acids. From germline, CDR1 is LNHDA and CDR2 SQIVND (reference sequence). DNA for the CDR3: TGTGCCAGTAGTAAGGGGGCTCCCAATCAGCCCCAGCATTTT. Translation: CASSKGAPNQPQHF.

This clone was seen only once. This CDR3 is also generated by other DNA sequences in the sample. This chain links TRBV18 with TRBJ1-2, with 7 bases identical to TRBD1. Trimming cost V 5 bases and J 3 bases; bases outside gene matches: 3. The germline V gene encodes CDR1 KGHSH and CDR2 LQKENI. The length of the CDR3 is 13 residues. CDR3 sequence (DNA): TGTGCCAGCTCAGCAGACAGGGACTATGGCTACACCTTC. Protein sequence: CASSADRDYGYTF.

The chain links TRBV7-6 to TRBJ2-7; 7 bases align to TRBD2. There are 14 residues in the CDR3. V dropped 5 bases and J dropped 0; count of bases not matched to a gene: 4. The V gene's germline CDR1 is SGHVS and CDR2 FNYEAQ. Here the CDR3 reads CASSPGTNSYEQYF. CDR3 sequence (DNA): TGTGCCAGCAGCCCGGGGACTAACTCCTACGAGCAGTACTTC.

Concerning this clone: Different DNA sequences within this sample yield the same CDR3. The CDR3 loop is CASSPGQNEAFF. Written as DNA, the CDR3 is TGTGCCAGCTCCCCGGGACAGAATGAAGCTTTCTTT. The chain employs TRBV18 and TRBJ1-1, with 7 bases aligning to TRBD1. Germline values: CDR1 KGHSH, CDR2 LQKENI. V shed 6 bases, J shed 7 bases, and the junction held 5 bases outside the gene matches. The CDR3 sequence is 12 residues long.

The V and J genes are TRBV19 and TRBJ1-3; D gene ambiguous. The V end lost 7 bases, the J end lost 2 bases, and 12 bases lay between the germline ends. This CDR3 is built from 14 residues. Germline values: CDR1 LNHDA, CDR2 SQIVND (reference sequence). CDR3 region: CASKEDFAGNTIYF. DNA for the CDR3: TGTGCCAGTAAGGAGGACTTTGCTGGAAACACCATATATTTT.

This chain joins TRBV19 and TRBJ1-5; D perhaps matches TRBD1 (6 bases). The CDR3 runs 15 residues. Trimming pared 6 bases from V and 0 bases from J, leaving 12 bases between. Germline V gene data show CDR1 as LNHDA and CDR2 as SQIVND (reference sequence). The CDR3 loop reads CASRPTGYSNQPQHF. In DNA form, the CDR3 reads TGTGCCAGTAGACCGACAGGATATAGCAATCAGCCCCAGCATTTT.

The rearrangement joins TRBV4-1 to TRBJ1-4, with D tentatively TRBD1 (6 bases). Germline V gives CDR1 MGHRA, CDR2 YSYEKL. The CDR3 spans 16 residues. Between the trimmed V and J ends, which lost 0 bases and 6 bases, there was a span of 14 bases. The CDR3 DNA is TGCGCCAGCAGCCAAGATGATGGGGACACCGATGAAAAACTGTTTTTT. Its protein is CASSQDDGDTDEKLFF.

The chain has TRBV3-1 (or the pseudogene TRBV3-2) and TRBJ2-4; D is perhaps TRBD2 (5 bases). The CDR3 length is 17 residues. Germline V gives CDR1 LGHDT, CDR2 YNNKEL (reference sequence). The V end lost 1 base, the J end lost 0 bases, and 13 bases lay between the germline ends. The CDR3 protein is CASSQGRGGRAKNIQYF. CDR3 DNA sequence: TGTGCCAGCAGCCAAGGCCGGGGTGGGAGAGCCAAAAACATTCAGTACTTC.

The rearrangement links TRBV7-6 to TRBJ1-1; no firm D call. The CDR3 sequence is 14 residues long. V dropped 4 bases and J dropped 2 bases, with 11 bases sitting between them. From germline, CDR1 is SGHVS and CDR2 FNYEAQ. CDR3 coding DNA: TGTGCCAGCAGCTCCACTAGCTCAAACACTGAAGCTTTCTTT. This gives the protein CASSSTSSNTEAFF.

CDR3 DNA sequence: TGTGCCAGCTCACCTCGGGGACAGGGGAACACTGAAGCTTTCTTT. As protein: CASSPRGQGNTEAFF. The chain is built from TRBV18 and TRBJ1-1; 9 nucleotides line up with TRBD1. Trimming cost V 3 bases and J 1 base; bases outside gene matches: 3. The CDR3 extends over 15 amino acids. Germline CDR1 is KGHSH and CDR2 is LQKENI.

The V call is TRBV11-2, the J call TRBJ2-7; the match to TRBD2 covers 7 bases. The ends lost 4 bases at V and 2 bases at J; junction bases unmatched: 5. From germline, CDR1 is SGHAT and CDR2 FQNNGV. This CDR3 has 14 residues. For the CDR3, the DNA is TGTGCCAGCAGCTCTTGGACTAGTACCTACGAGCAGTACTTC. Amino acid sequence: CASSSWTSTYEQYF.

This clone has a single count. The rearrangement uses TRBV7-9 and TRBJ2-5; 11 bases map to TRBD2. The germline gives CDR1 SEHNR, CDR2 FQNEAQ (reference sequence). This CDR3 region has 15 residues. J was trimmed by 5 bases and V by 5 bases; bases with no gene match: 7. Here the CDR3 reads CASSPGLAGYETQYF. The CDR3 DNA reads as TGTGCCAGCAGCCCCGGACTAGCGGGCTATGAGACCCAGTACTTC.

The chain combines TRBV9 with TRBJ1-6, with D hard to call. Germline V gives CDR1 SGDLS, CDR2 YYNGEE. The germline V and J ends were trimmed by 0 bases and 7 bases, with 8 bases remaining between them. There are 14 residues in the CDR3. As DNA, the CDR3 is TGTGCCAGCAGCGTAGAACAGACGAATTCACCCCTCCACTTT. This codes for CASSVEQTNSPLHF.

The chain employs TRBV11-2 and TRBJ2-7; 7 bases match TRBD2. This CDR3 has 14 residues. Germline CDR1 and CDR2: SGHAT and FQNNGV. The V gene end was trimmed by 3 bases and the J gene end by 3 bases; junction bases not matched to a gene: 5. The CDR3 loop reads CASSFGGSNYEQYF. CDR3 DNA sequence: TGTGCCAGCAGCTTCGGCGGGAGTAACTACGAGCAGTACTTC.